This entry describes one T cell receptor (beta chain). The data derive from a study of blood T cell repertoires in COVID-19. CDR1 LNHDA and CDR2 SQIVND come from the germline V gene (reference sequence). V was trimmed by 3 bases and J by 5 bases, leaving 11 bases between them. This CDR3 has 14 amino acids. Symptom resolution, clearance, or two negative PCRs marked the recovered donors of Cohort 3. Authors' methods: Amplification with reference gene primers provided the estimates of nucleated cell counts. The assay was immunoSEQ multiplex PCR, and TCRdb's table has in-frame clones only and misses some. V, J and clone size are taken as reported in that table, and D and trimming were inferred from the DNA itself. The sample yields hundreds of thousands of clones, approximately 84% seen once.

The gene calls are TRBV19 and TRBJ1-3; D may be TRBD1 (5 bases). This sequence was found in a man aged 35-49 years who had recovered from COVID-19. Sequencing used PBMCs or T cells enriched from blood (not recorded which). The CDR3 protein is CASSIGTNRNTIYF. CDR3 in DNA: TGTGCCAGTAGTATCGGGACTAACAGAAACACCATATATTTT.